This T cell receptor beta chain is from a study of glioma-infiltrating T cells after dendritic cell vaccination. Germline-derived CDR1 and CDR2 are SGHNT and YYREEE (reference sequence). The ends were cut back, 5 bases at V and 3 bases at J, with 11 bases in the middle. This CDR3 region has 13 residues. Isocitrate dehydrogenase mutation was absent in all glioblastoma patients. Only in-frame clones appear in the TCRdb table, and some are missing; sequencing was by immunoSEQ multiplex PCR. The table has 3,600 or so clones, 90% to 95% seen once; the top ten hold 5.5%. The source was blood, collected before dendritic cell vaccination. The rearrangement uses TRBV5-4 and TRBJ1-1; TRBD1 is a possible D gene (6 bases). The sequence derives from a human donor with glioblastoma. The CDR3 protein is CASSRTADTEAFF. CDR3 DNA: TGTGCCAGCAGTCGGACAGCAGACACTGAAGCTTTCTTT.